What follows are 27 T cell receptor beta chains derived from one specimen sequenced in a study of T cell responses to AZD1222 COVID-19 vaccine. Measured with immunoSEQ multiplex PCR; TCRdb has only the in-frame clones, and not every one. This sample has 200,000 or so clones, with around 87% found just once. This specimen consisted of peripheral blood, obtained on day 0 of MenACWY control vaccination. All receptors come from an adult in good health.

The chain recombines TRBV9 with TRBJ2-2; no reliable D call. The CDR3 covers 13 residues. Germline V gene data show CDR1 as SGDLS and CDR2 as YYNGEE. V was trimmed by 0 bases and J by 4 bases, leaving 4 bases between them. The CDR3 DNA is TGTGCCAGCAGCGTAGAGGGCACCGGGGAGCTGTTTTTT. The encoded protein is CASSVEGTGELFF. The whole variable domain, filled in from reference TRBV9 and TRBJ2-2, reads DSGVTQTPKHLITATGQRVTLRCSPRSGDLSVYWYQQSLDQGLQFLIQYYNGEERAKGNILERFSAQQFPDLHSELNLSSLELGDSALYFCASSVEGTGELFFGEGSRLTVL.

In its sample, this clone was seen once. The DNA for the CDR3 is TGTGCCAGCAGCCGGGACAGGGTAATCAATCAGCCCCAGCATTTT. Translating gives CASSRDRVINQPQHF. The V and J genes are TRBV4-2 and TRBJ1-5, with 9 bases lining up with TRBD1. CDR3 length equals 15 residues. Germline CDR1 reads LGHNA; CDR2 reads YNFKEQ. Unmatched junction bases numbered 4, after V lost 4 bases and J lost 3 bases.

This rearrangement joins TRBV6-5 to TRBJ1-2; 9 bases align to TRBD1. With 6 bases clipped from V and 5 bases from J, the junction kept 10 bases outside the gene matches. Per germline, CDR1 MNHEY and CDR2 SVGAGI. The CDR3 is 15 amino acids. The CDR3: CASSTGTGTEYGYTF. CDR3 bases: TGTGCCAGCAGCACCGGGACAGGGACGGAATATGGCTACACCTTC.

This chain uses TRBV2 with TRBJ2-3, with TRBD1 identical over 11 bases. V lost 6 bases to trimming and J lost 4 bases; unmatched junction nucleotides: 6. CDR3 length: 15 amino acids. Per the germline V gene, CDR1 is SNHLY and CDR2 is FYNNEI. The chain's CDR3 is CASRGQGVGPDTQYF. The CDR3 region has the DNA TGTGCCAGCAGGGGACAGGGGGTTGGTCCAGATACGCAGTATTTT.

The V and J genes are TRBV6-5 and TRBJ2-1; 11 nucleotides agree with TRBD1. The CDR3 runs to 14 residues. In germline, CDR1 is MNHEY, CDR2 SVGAGI. The V gene end was trimmed by 8 bases and the J gene end by 9 bases; junction bases not matched to a gene: 9. Here the CDR3 reads CASDRDRGSGEQFF. The CDR3 nucleotides read TGTGCCAGCGACCGGGACAGGGGGTCCGGTGAGCAGTTCTTC.

The rearrangement links TRBV9 to TRBJ2-1; 12 bases are shared with TRBD2. CDR1 is SGDLS, CDR2 YYNGEE, per germline. The V segment lost 3 bases and the J segment 8 bases; nucleotides outside the gene matches: 6. This CDR3 region has 15 residues. The CDR3 spells CASSASGRGFDEQFF. CDR3 in DNA: TGTGCCAGCAGCGCTAGCGGGAGGGGGTTCGATGAGCAGTTCTTC.

The chain joins TRBV14 to TRBJ1-2; TRBD1 might be the D (5 bases). The germline V gene has CDR1 SGHDN and CDR2 FVKESK. V was cut by 1 base and J by 4 bases, with 13 bases left in between. The CDR3 totals 15 residues. Written as DNA, the CDR3 is TGTGCCAGCAGCCAAGCATCAGGGACCCTCTATGGCTACACCTTC. Its protein is CASSQASGTLYGYTF.

This sequence joins TRBV5-6 and TRBJ2-3; TRBD2 matches at 8 bases. Germline values: CDR1 SGHDT, CDR2 YYEEEE. The length of the CDR3 is 14 residues. Trimming took 4 bases from V and 3 from J; bases not matched to a gene: 4. The CDR3 sequence is CASSPSGRTDTQYF. The CDR3 bases are TGTGCCAGCAGCCCAAGCGGGAGAACAGATACGCAGTATTTT. The variable domain in full, with the rest retrieved from reference TRBV5-6 and TRBJ2-3, is DAGVTQSPTHLIKTRGQQVTLRCSPKSGHDTVSWYQQALGQGPQFIFQYYEEEERQRGNFPDRFSGHQFPNYSSELNVNALLLGDSALYLCASSPSGRTDTQYFGPGTRLTVL.

The rearrangement joins TRBV5-6 to TRBJ1-5, with 11 positions matching TRBD1. The CDR3 has 15 residues. V was pared by 3 bases and J by 6 bases, with 5 bases of the junction left unmatched. CDR1 and CDR2 (germline): SGHDT, YYEEEE. The CDR3 nucleotides are TGTGCCAGCAGCTCCCGGGACAGGGGGGTTCAGCCCCAGCATTTT. It is translated as CASSSRDRGVQPQHF. Complete variable domain (other parts from reference TRBV5-6 and TRBJ1-5): DAGVTQSPTHLIKTRGQQVTLRCSPKSGHDTVSWYQQALGQGPQFIFQYYEEEERQRGNFPDRFSGHQFPNYSSELNVNALLLGDSALYLCASSSRDRGVQPQHFGDGTRLSIL.

The CDR3 region has the DNA TGCGCCAGCAGCGATCACTTGAAGGGGGCTAACACCGGGGAGCTGTTTTTT. Residues: CASSDHLKGANTGELFF. The J gene is TRBJ2-2, the V gene TRBV4-1; 7 nucleotides align to TRBD1. V lost 5 bases and J lost 2; bases outside the gene matches: 11. The germline gives CDR1 MGHRA, CDR2 YSYEKL. The CDR3 has 17 amino acids.

The chain recombines TRBV9 with TRBJ2-1; 7 bases line up with TRBD2. The CDR3 covers 16 residues. CDR1 SGDLS and CDR2 YYNGEE come from the germline V gene. After removal of 0 bases from V and 5 bases from J, the junction contained 8 bases not matched to a gene. The DNA of the CDR3 is TGTGCCAGCAGCGTAGACGGCGGGGGACGCCACAATGAGCAGTTCTTC. Amino acid sequence: CASSVDGGGRHNEQFF.

The chain recombines TRBV2 with TRBJ2-3, with 9 bases fitting TRBD1. Looked up from germline, CDR1 is SNHLY and CDR2 is FYNNEI. The J segment lost 3 bases and the V segment lost 7 bases, leaving 8 bases of the junction unmatched. The CDR3 extends over 15 amino acids. The CDR3 coding sequence is TGTGCCAGCACCCCCTGGGACAGGGTTACAGATACGCAGTATTTT. Amino acid sequence: CASTPWDRVTDTQYF.

V gene TRBV28 combines with J gene TRBJ2-7, with 7 positions matching TRBD1. The CDR3 is 15 amino acids. In germline, CDR1 is MDHEN, CDR2 SYDVKM. V was clipped by 6 bases and J by 2 bases; unmatched bases: 10. The CDR3 DNA follows: TGTGCCAGCAGGTCCAGGGGGTATAGCGCCTACGAGCAGTACTTC. Translation gives CASRSRGYSAYEQYF.

The genes are TRBV28 and TRBJ1-2; D is unresolved. Per germline, CDR1 MDHEN and CDR2 SYDVKM. V was clipped by 7 bases and J by 5 bases, with 8 bases between them. The CDR3 totals 11 residues. CDR3 loop: CASTMMYGYTF. DNA for the CDR3: TGTGCCAGCACCATGATGTATGGCTACACCTTC.

This clone was seen a handful of times. This chain joins TRBV29-1 and TRBJ2-7; 7 bases are a match to TRBD1. With V trimmed by 4 bases and J by 4 bases, 4 bases remained unmatched. The CDR3 totals 12 residues. CDR1 SQVTM and CDR2 ANQGSEA come from the germline V gene. The DNA of the CDR3 is TGCAGCGTTGGGGACAGCAGTTACGAGCAGTACTTC. This gives the protein CSVGDSSYEQYF.

V and J are TRBV5-1 and TRBJ2-7; weak D call: TRBD2 (6 bases). With 3 bases removed from V and 3 bases from J, the gap between germline ends came to 13 bases. There are 14 residues in the CDR3. Germline V CDR1 and CDR2: SGHRS, YFSETQ. The CDR3 DNA sequence: TGCGCCAGCAGCTCGTCTCCAGCGGGCTACGAGCAGTACTTC. Translation gives CASSSSPAGYEQYF.

In this sample, this clone turned up a few times. The J gene is TRBJ2-7, the V gene TRBV7-9; D ambiguous. CDR1 and CDR2 from the germline V gene are SEHNR and FQNEAQ (reference sequence). The CDR3 is made up of 14 amino acids. Trimming pared 3 bases from V and 1 base from J, leaving 10 bases between. CDR3 coding DNA: TGTGCCAGCAGCTTGGGGTCCCAGTCCTACGAGCAGTACTTC. Protein: CASSLGSQSYEQYF.

This rearrangement joins TRBV5-1 to TRBJ2-7; 10 bases map to TRBD1. This CDR3 spans 17 amino acids. Germline CDR1 SGHRS, CDR2 YFSETQ. Trimming took 0 bases from V and 3 from J; bases not matched to a gene: 9. CDR3 sequence (DNA): TGCGCCAGCAGCTTGGTCCTCGGGGGACAGGGGTTCTACGAGCAGTACTTC. This encodes CASSLVLGGQGFYEQYF.

V gene TRBV2 combines with J gene TRBJ1-1, with 8 bases that match TRBD1. Germline V gene data show CDR1 as SNHLY and CDR2 as FYNNEI. This CDR3 spans 14 amino acids. The V and J ends lost 8 bases and 3 bases, in that order; junction bases with no gene match: 8. The CDR3 DNA follows: TGTGCCAGCGGGCAGGGGGCATGGGACACTGAAGCTTTCTTT. It yields the protein CASGQGAWDTEAFF.

V and J are TRBV6-5 and TRBJ1-5; D gene uncertain. V was trimmed by 6 bases and J by 0 bases, leaving 9 bases between them. This CDR3 region has 14 residues. The germline gives CDR1 MNHEY, CDR2 SVGAGI. CDR3: CASRKAGSNQPQHF. The CDR3 DNA reads TGTGCCAGCAGGAAGGCAGGTAGCAATCAGCCCCAGCATTTT.

The chain links TRBV12-3 or TRBV12-4 to TRBJ1-1; no reliable D call. The CDR3 loop spans 12 amino acids. The ends were cut back, 6 bases at V and 1 base at J, with 6 bases in the middle. CDR3 sequence reads: CASRVGNTEAFF. Written as DNA, the CDR3 is TGTGCCAGCAGGGTAGGGAACACTGAAGCTTTCTTT.

This clone was seen only a few times. The rearrangement joins TRBV12-3 or TRBV12-4 to TRBJ1-6, with D maybe TRBD1 (5 bases). The CDR3 is made up of 13 amino acids. Between the trimmed V and J ends, which lost 7 bases and 10 bases, there was a span of 14 bases. Here the CDR3 DNA reads TGTGCCAGCACTCGGGACGATTGGTCACCCCTCCACTTT. Its protein is CASTRDDWSPLHF.

J is TRBJ1-4 and V is TRBV5-1; weak D call: TRBD1 (5 bases). Per germline, CDR1 SGHRS and CDR2 YFSETQ. Trimming removed 7 bases at V and 5 bases at J, with 12 bases between. The CDR3 runs to 13 residues. This CDR3 reads CASSEWGNEKLFF. In DNA form, the CDR3 reads TGCGCCAGCTCCGAATGGGGGAATGAAAAACTGTTTTTT.

The chain employs TRBV9 and TRBJ2-7, with 9 bases matching TRBD2. This CDR3 comprises 15 residues. Trimming cost V 3 bases and J 3 bases; bases outside gene matches: 7. Looked up from germline, CDR1 is SGDLS and CDR2 is YYNGEE. CDR3 nucleotides: TGTGCCAGCAGCGAGACTAGCGGATCCATCTACGAGCAGTACTTC. Translated: CASSETSGSIYEQYF.

This clone was detected only once. The chain is built from TRBV2 and TRBJ2-3, with 8 bases identical to TRBD2. The germline gives CDR1 SNHLY, CDR2 FYNNEI. J gave up 2 bases and V 6 bases, and 4 bases lay outside the gene matches. The CDR3 spans 14 residues. For the CDR3, the DNA is TGTGCCAGCAGAGCGGGAGTTACCACAGATACGCAGTATTTT. It translates to CASRAGVTTDTQYF.

The CDR3 reads CASSPQGGGNQPQHF. CDR3 in DNA: TGTGCCAGTAGTCCACAGGGCGGAGGCAATCAGCCCCAGCATTTT. V is TRBV19 and J is TRBJ1-5, with a weak D call TRBD1 (6 bases). Germline CDR1 LNHDA, CDR2 SQIVND (reference sequence). This CDR3 comprises 15 residues. V lost 5 bases and J lost 2, with 13 bases in between.

The chain carries TRBV7-9 and TRBJ2-7; 12 nucleotides line up with TRBD2. Unmatched junction bases numbered 1, after V lost 5 bases and J lost 2 bases. The CDR3 consists of 14 residues. Looked up from germline, CDR1 is SEHNR and CDR2 is FQNEAQ (reference sequence). The CDR3 reads CASSRLAGAYEQYF. CDR3 sequence (DNA): TGTGCCAGCAGCCGACTAGCGGGGGCCTACGAGCAGTACTTC.